These T cell receptor beta chains were read from a single sample in a study of T cells in Graves' hyperthyroidism and ophthalmopathy. TCRdb passed the multiplex PCR reads through MiXCR, listing each CDR3 protein once. Among fewer than 900,000 distinct CDR3 sequences listed, around 15% were seen once. The specimen was blood. The receptor set was obtained from a young man with Graves' hyperthyroidism. Both conserved end residues are part of each CDR3. A D gene is named only where the DNA matches it firmly. Only part of the rows carry a size: once, few, many, or a class if the clone is expanded.

-,TRBV20-1,many,11,TRBJ1-1,CSAREDTEAFF,TGCAGTGCTAGAGAGGACACTGAAGCTTTCTTT
TRBD1,TRBV5-5,-,16,TRBJ2-1,CASSLISIGGFNEQFF,TGTGCCAGCAGCTTGATCTCGATAGGGGGCTTCAATGAGCAGTTCTTC
-,TRBV10-3,few,15,TRBJ1-1,CAISESGQGITEAFF,TGTGCCATCAGTGAGTCGGGGCAGGGCATCACTGAAGCTTTCTTT
-,TRBV7-2,-,15,TRBJ2-3,CASSLEADNTDTQYF,TGTGCCAGCAGCTTAGAAGCAGACAACACAGATACGCAGTATTTT
-,TRBV6-1,few,12,TRBJ2-7,CASSYDGGEQYF,TGTGCCAGCAGTTACGATGGGGGCGAGCAGTACTTC
-,TRBV12-3/TRBV12-4,-,14,TRBJ2-3,CASSLTRSADTQYF,TGTGCCAGCAGTTTAACCAGGAGCGCAGATACGCAGTATTTT
-,TRBV6-2/TRBV6-3,few,14,TRBJ2-1,CASSQRGPGNEQFF,TGTGCCAGCTCCCAGAGGGGTCCGGGCAATGAGCAGTTCTTC
-,TRBV2,-,15,TRBJ1-4,CASGPGTRGGEKLFF,TGTGCCAGCGGGCCGGGAACGCGCGGAGGGGAAAAACTGTTTTTT
-,TRBV14,-,14,TRBJ1-3,CASSQVNSGNTIYF,TGTGCCAGCAGCCAAGTTAACTCTGGAAACACCATATATTTT
TRBD2,TRBV30,-,17,TRBJ2-3,CAWTYPAGGRYKDTQYF,TGTGCCTGGACCTATCCGGCGGGAGGACGGTATAAAGATACGCAGTATTTT
-,TRBV7-6,-,13,TRBJ1-2,CASSLIPLRDLSF,TGTGCCAGCAGCTTAATCCCCCTTAGAGACCTCTCCTTC
-,TRBV7-8,many,15,TRBJ2-5,CASSLARRGGETQYF,TGTGCCAGCAGCTTAGCTCGCCGGGGCGGAGAGACCCAGTACTTC
TRBD2,TRBV28,many,14,TRBJ2-7,CASKIGGGPREQYF,TGTGCCAGCAAAATCGGGGGAGGGCCAAGAGAGCAGTACTTC
TRBD2,TRBV6-2/TRBV6-3,-,14,TRBJ2-1,CATRTSGWNHEQFF,TGTGCCACCAGGACTAGCGGGTGGAACCATGAGCAGTTCTTC
-,TRBV2,few,15,TRBJ2-1,CASRKRRDSVIEQFF,TGTGCCAGTCGAAAAAGGCGGGACAGTGTCATTGAGCAGTTCTTC
TRBD2,TRBV6-1,-,16,TRBJ2-1,CASNPLAGGPFGEQFF,TGTGCCAGCAATCCCCTAGCGGGAGGGCCCTTTGGTGAGCAGTTCTTC
-,TRBV3-1,many,13,TRBJ2-1,CASSLYTGDEQFF,TGTGCCAGCAGCCTATACACCGGGGATGAGCAGTTCTTC
-,TRBV4-2,-,16,TRBJ2-1,CASSQDFGGSRDEQFF,TGTGCCAGCAGCCAAGATTTTGGAGGGAGTCGGGATGAGCAGTTCTTC
TRBD1,TRBV7-2,many,13,TRBJ2-3,CASSARRGDTQYF,TGTGCCAGCAGCGCCCGCAGGGGGGATACGCAGTATTTT
-,TRBV7-9,-,13,TRBJ1-5,CASSLVEGQPQHF,TGTGCCAGCAGCTTAGTTGAAGGTCAGCCCCAGCATTTT
-,TRBV6-2/TRBV6-3,many,16,TRBJ2-1,CASRDKGLTVRNEQFF,TGTGCCAGCAGAGATAAGGGCCTTACGGTTCGCAATGAGCAGTTCTTC
-,TRBV20-1,many,13,TRBJ2-1,CSASLASYNEQFF,TGCAGTGCTTCCTTAGCCTCTTACAATGAGCAGTTCTTC
TRBD1,TRBV20-1,-,15,TRBJ1-5,CSARGTRGVNQPQHF,TGCAGTGCTAGGGGGACCAGGGGGGTCAATCAGCCCCAGCATTTT
-,TRBV28,many,16,TRBJ2-3,CASSLIGGSSTDTQYF,TGTGCCAGCAGTTTAATCGGCGGGTCTAGCACAGATACGCAGTATTTT
-,TRBV28,few,15,TRBJ2-7,CASSYGTVQPYEQYF,TGTGCCAGCAGCTACGGGACGGTTCAGCCCTACGAGCAGTACTTC
-,TRBV29-1,many,13,TRBJ2-7,CSVGLGSSYEQYF,TGCAGCGTTGGCCTCGGGAGCTCCTACGAGCAGTACTTC
TRBD1,TRBV2,-,16,TRBJ2-6,CASRDRGLYGANVLTF,TGTGCCAGTCGGGACAGGGGGCTTTATGGGGCCAACGTCCTGACTTTC
-,TRBV11-2,many,14,TRBJ2-3,CASSLEVAADTQYF,TGTGCCAGCAGCTTAGAGGTAGCCGCAGATACGCAGTATTTT
-,TRBV18,many,12,TRBJ2-2,CASRRDTGELFF,TGTGCCAGCCGCAGAGACACCGGGGAGCTGTTTTTT
TRBD1,TRBV20-1,many,13,TRBJ1-1,CSAVTGLNTEAFF,TGCAGTGCTGTGACAGGGTTGAACACTGAAGCTTTCTTT
TRBD1,TRBV27,many,15,TRBJ2-3,CASSLADRSTDTQYF,TGTGCCAGCAGTTTAGCGGACAGGAGCACAGATACGCAGTATTTT
TRBD1,TRBV6-2/TRBV6-3,many,15,TRBJ1-6,CASRPRTGGMSPLHF,TGTGCCAGCAGACCTCGGACAGGGGGGATGTCACCCCTCCACTTT
-,TRBV4-1,few,12,TRBJ2-7,CASSHSGSRQYF,TGCGCCAGCAGCCACTCAGGGTCTAGGCAGTACTTC
TRBD2,TRBV28,many,14,TRBJ2-7,CASSSPGGSYEQYF,TGTGCCAGCAGTTCTCCGGGAGGCTCCTACGAGCAGTACTTC
TRBD2,TRBV14,once,20,TRBJ2-1,CASSPGLGIAGVPSYDEQFF,TGTGCCAGCAGCCCCGGGTTGGGGATAGCGGGAGTTCCGTCCTACGATGAGCAGTTCTTC
-,TRBV2,many,14,TRBJ1-1,CASSEGRANTEAFF,TGTGCCAGCAGTGAAGGACGGGCTAACACTGAAGCTTTCTTT
TRBD1,TRBV4-1,many,12,TRBJ1-1,CASSQVTGEAFF,TGCGCCAGCAGCCAAGTGACAGGGGAAGCTTTCTTT
-,TRBV27,many,12,TRBJ1-6,CASSSGVSPLHF,TGTGCCAGCAGTTCTGGGGTTTCACCCCTCCACTTT
-,TRBV11-2,few,13,TRBJ2-4,CASSLDSKNIQYF,TGTGCCAGCAGCTTAGACAGCAAAAACATTCAGTACTTC
-,TRBV5-5,-,14,TRBJ2-5,CASSMRLRQETQYF,TGTGCCAGCAGCATGAGACTACGCCAAGAGACCCAGTACTTC
-,TRBV27,many,16,TRBJ1-5,CASSLSRGAGNQPQHF,TGTGCCAGCAGTTTATCGCGGGGGGCGGGAAATCAGCCCCAGCATTTT